One and the same sample provided the 19 T cell receptor beta chains below, sequenced in a study of control samples from healthy donors and cancer patients. Clones were sequenced by immunoSEQ multiplex PCR, and TCRdb holds only the in-frame ones, with some missing. This table holds about 180,000 clones, more than 80% found once. Sequencing was carried out using blood. All receptors derive from a young man in good health.

The chain links TRBV10-3 to TRBJ2-1; D gene unclear. V shed 10 bases and J shed 5 bases, with 15 bases lying between them. The length of the CDR3 is 13 residues. CDR1 and CDR2 (germline): ENHRY, SYGVKD. The CDR3 DNA is TGTGCCACTCTCCAGACAAGAAACAATGAGCAGTTCTTC. It codes for CATLQTRNNEQFF.

This chain links TRBV7-2 with TRBJ1-1, with D perhaps TRBD1 (6 bases). Germline CDR1 is SGHTA and CDR2 is FQGNSA. The germline V and J ends were trimmed by 4 bases and 2 bases, with 11 bases remaining between them. The CDR3 has 14 residues. CDR3 nucleotide sequence: TGTGCCAGCAGCTCGGCAGGGGCTAACACTGAAGCTTTCTTT. It codes for CASSSAGANTEAFF. Full variable domain (rest looked up from reference TRBV7-2 and TRBJ1-1): GAGVSQSPSNKVTEKGKDVELRCDPISGHTALYWYRQSLGQGLEFLIYFQGNSAPDKSGLPSDRFSAERTGGSVSTLTIQRTQQEDSAVYLCASSSAGANTEAFFGQGTRLTVV.

The chain couples TRBV9 to TRBJ2-7; weak D call: TRBD2 (6 bases). Germline CDR1 SGDLS, CDR2 YYNGEE. Trimming took off 4 bases at V and 3 bases at J, with 17 bases between the two ends. The CDR3 length is 15 residues. The CDR3 is CASSPRDGTLYEQYF. CDR3 bases: TGTGCCAGCAGCCCGCGGGACGGGACCCTCTACGAGCAGTACTTC.

This clone was seen more than once but under ten times. The CDR3 here is CASSLLRGSGGYTF. The CDR3 region has the DNA TGTGCCAGCAGCCTATTGAGGGGCTCGGGGGGCTACACCTTC. The rearrangement links TRBV7-2 to TRBJ1-2; TRBD1 is a possible D gene (5 bases). CDR1 SGHTA and CDR2 FQGNSA come from the germline V gene. V was pared by 5 bases and J by 8 bases, with 18 bases between. CDR3 length: 14 residues. The full variable domain, completed using reference TRBV7-2 and TRBJ1-2, is GAGVSQSPSNKVTEKGKDVELRCDPISGHTALYWYRQSLGQGLEFLIYFQGNSAPDKSGLPSDRFSAERTGGSVSTLTIQRTQQEDSAVYLCASSLLRGSGGYTFGSGTRLTVV.

The V and J genes are TRBV30 and TRBJ1-1, with D perhaps TRBD1 (6 bases). Germline values: CDR1 GTSNPN, CDR2 SVGIG (reference sequence). Trimming removed 4 bases from V and 12 bases from J, with 24 bases in between. The CDR3 consists of 14 residues. This chain's CDR3 is CAWTTGGTGGRTFF. The DNA for the CDR3 is TGTGCCTGGACCACTGGGGGCACAGGTGGTAGAACTTTCTTT.

V usage is TRBV3-1 (or the pseudogene TRBV3-2) and J usage is TRBJ2-7; 8 bases match TRBD2. Germline V gene sequence: CDR1 LGHDT, CDR2 YNNKEL (reference sequence). The CDR3 extends over 15 amino acids. With 1 base clipped from V and 2 bases from J, the junction kept 4 bases outside the gene matches. The CDR3: CASSQGEAGAYEQYF. The CDR3 nucleotides read TGTGCCAGCAGCCAAGGGGAAGCGGGAGCCTACGAGCAGTACTTC.

The chain links TRBV7-2 to TRBJ2-2; 10 bases map to TRBD2. Germline V CDR1 and CDR2: SGHTA, FQGNSA. The CDR3 extends over 17 amino acids. V lost 1 base and J lost 4; bases outside the gene matches: 6. The CDR3: CASSLGLAGVFTGELFF. The DNA of the CDR3 is TGTGCCAGCAGCTTAGGTCTAGCGGGGGTATTCACCGGGGAGCTGTTTTTT.

The chain links TRBV6-5 to TRBJ2-3; 11 bases agree with TRBD2. The CDR3 is 15 amino acids. CDR1 MNHEY and CDR2 SVGAGI come from the germline V gene. Trimming cost V 5 bases and J 4 bases; bases outside gene matches: 5. CDR3 nucleotide sequence: TGTGCCAGCAGTAGACTAGCGGGAAACGCAGATACGCAGTATTTT. It translates to CASSRLAGNADTQYF.

V is TRBV12-1 and J is TRBJ1-4; the table's D call of TRBD1 was not tested on the DNA. TRBV12-1 is reported as a pseudogene. The CDR3 totals 16 residues. The CDR3 nucleotides are TGTGCCAGCGAAGGACAGGGAGGTATGACTAATGAAAAACTGTTTTTT. Protein product: CASEGQGGMTNEKLFF.

The chain recombines TRBV11-2 with TRBJ1-2; a weak D match, TRBD1 (5 bases). Trimming removed 5 bases at V and 1 base at J, with 14 bases between. CDR1 and CDR2 from the germline V gene are SGHAT and FQNNGV. The length of the CDR3 is 15 residues. DNA for the CDR3: TGTGCCAGCAGCCACGGGGACGGAATTAACTATGGCTACACCTTC. Translated: CASSHGDGINYGYTF.

V and J are TRBV6-5 and TRBJ2-3; 7 nucleotides agree with TRBD1. The germline V gene encodes CDR1 MNHEY and CDR2 SVGAGI. CDR3 size: 15 residues. V shed 2 bases and J 0 bases; nucleotides not matched to a gene: 2. CDR3 in amino acids: CASSYEQGSTDTQYF. In DNA, the CDR3 is TGTGCCAGCAGTTACGAACAGGGGAGCACAGATACGCAGTATTTT.

The V gene is TRBV7-2, the J gene TRBJ2-3, with a tentative D call TRBD1 (6 bases). The V end was cut by 5 bases, the J end by 0 bases, with 12 bases between. The CDR3 consists of 15 residues. CDR1 and CDR2 from the germline V gene are SGHTA and FQGNSA. CDR3 in amino acids: CASSPLGASTDTQYF. In DNA, the CDR3 is TGTGCCAGCAGCCCCCTGGGGGCGAGCACAGATACGCAGTATTTT.

The chain combines TRBV9 with TRBJ1-2; D is undetermined. V was shortened by 3 bases and J by 0 bases, with 12 bases between the two germline ends. CDR1 is SGDLS and CDR2 is YYNGEE in the germline V gene. CDR3 length equals 15 residues. The CDR3 spells CASSDLSVANYGYTF. DNA of the CDR3: TGTGCCAGCAGCGACTTGTCGGTAGCTAACTATGGCTACACCTTC.

The chain recombines TRBV9 with TRBJ2-7, with 7 positions matching TRBD2. J gave up 2 bases and V 0 bases, and 5 bases lay outside the gene matches. CDR1 and CDR2 (germline): SGDLS, YYNGEE. This CDR3 contains 15 residues. This CDR3 is CASSVELGGAYEQYF. The CDR3 DNA reads TGTGCCAGCAGCGTAGAGCTGGGGGGGGCCTACGAGCAGTACTTC. Full variable domain (missing parts from reference TRBV9 and TRBJ2-7): DSGVTQTPKHLITATGQRVTLRCSPRSGDLSVYWYQQSLDQGLQFLIQYYNGEERAKGNILERFSAQQFPDLHSELNLSSLELGDSALYFCASSVELGGAYEQYFGPGTRLTVT.

This chain uses TRBV4-1 with TRBJ1-2; no clear D gene. The CDR3 length is 15 residues. CDR1 and CDR2 (germline): MGHRA, YSYEKL. V lost 0 bases and J 5 bases, leaving 13 bases between the germline ends. The CDR3 nucleotides read TGCGCCAGCAGCCAAGACCCCCACCGCCGGTATGGCTACACCTTC. The encoded protein is CASSQDPHRRYGYTF.

This clone has only a few counts. This rearrangement joins TRBV7-2 to TRBJ1-3; D is uncertain. Trimming pared 1 base from V and 0 bases from J, leaving 7 bases between. Germline V gene data show CDR1 as SGHTA and CDR2 as FQGNSA. This CDR3 contains 15 residues. In DNA form, the CDR3 reads TGTGCCAGCAGCTTAGTGGGCCACTCTGGAAACACCATATATTTT. This sequence encodes CASSLVGHSGNTIYF. The full variable domain, with the rest looked up from reference TRBV7-2 and TRBJ1-3, is GAGVSQSPSNKVTEKGKDVELRCDPISGHTALYWYRQSLGQGLEFLIYFQGNSAPDKSGLPSDRFSAERTGGSVSTLTIQRTQQEDSAVYLCASSLVGHSGNTIYFGEGSWLTVV.

V usage is TRBV11-2 and J usage is TRBJ2-3; 14 bases align to TRBD2. This CDR3 is 19 amino acids long. With V trimmed by 4 bases and J by 0 bases, 9 bases remained unmatched. Germline values: CDR1 SGHAT, CDR2 FQNNGV. As DNA, the CDR3 is TGTGCCAGCAGCTCACGGTGGACTAGCGGGGGGTCGAGCACAGATACGCAGTATTTT. Translated, it gives CASSSRWTSGGSSTDTQYF.

The V and J genes are TRBV5-1 and TRBJ2-1; 8 nucleotides line up with TRBD2. With 1 base clipped from V and 7 bases from J, the junction kept 7 bases outside the gene matches. Germline V gene sequence: CDR1 SGHRS, CDR2 YFSETQ. The CDR3 loop spans 15 amino acids. Here the CDR3 DNA reads TGCGCCAGCAGCTTGACGGGAGGGCTTTCAAATGAGCAGTTCTTC. Protein: CASSLTGGLSNEQFF.

The CDR3 sequence: CASSPAPSGGTQETQYF. For the CDR3, the DNA is TGTGCCAGCAGTCCCGCCCCTAGCGGGGGCACCCAAGAGACCCAGTACTTC. The V and J genes are TRBV6-2 or TRBV6-3 and TRBJ2-5; TRBD2 agrees at 10 bases. This CDR3 is built from 17 residues. The V segment lost 5 bases and the J segment 1 base; nucleotides outside the gene matches: 10. Germline V CDR1 and CDR2: MNHEY, SVGEGT.